This TCR beta chain was sequenced for a study of blood T cell repertoires in COVID-19. Authors' data handling: Estimates of nucleated cell counts were drawn from the amplification of reference gene primers. Measured with immunoSEQ multiplex PCR; TCRdb has only the in-frame clones, and not every one. That table is the source of V, J and clone size, and D and trimming were worked out from the DNA. Seen here are about 220,000 clones, more than 70% observed once, and the top ten hold about 3.6%. J lost 3 bases, V lost 4 bases, and 5 bases had no gene match. The CDR3 is made up of 14 amino acids. Germline-derived CDR1 and CDR2 are SQVTM and ANQGSEA.

Specimen: peripheral blood. The source is a woman older than 75 with acute or convalescent COVID-19. V is TRBV29-1 and J is TRBJ2-3; 9 bases fit TRBD1. This CDR3 reads CSVVDRGFTDTQYF. For the CDR3, the DNA is TGCAGCGTTGTCGACAGGGGGTTTACAGATACGCAGTATTTT.